This entry features one TCR beta chain sequence. This sample is part of a study of OX40 agonist ivuxolimab in advanced cancers. Overall study: With ivuxolimab, an agonistic anti-OX40 (CD134) antibody, patients were treated. Patients achieving partial responses numbered three: one hepatocellular carcinoma case and two cutaneous melanoma cases.

Libraries were prepared by immunoSEQ multiplex PCR; TCRdb keeps only in-frame clonotypes and omits some of them. The sample has 21,000 or so clones, approximately 73% seen once. The source material was CD4+ or CD8+ T cells sorted from blood, sampled in a trial of the OX40 agonist ivuxolimab. The receptor comes from an adult with an advanced solid tumor such as melanoma, head and neck, liver or kidney cancer.

The CDR3 nucleotides are TGTGCCAGCAGCCAGAGCAGGGGGTACAATCAGCCCCAGCATTTT. It encodes CASSQSRGYNQPQHF. V is TRBV7-8 and J is TRBJ1-5; TRBD1 aligns across 7 bases. CDR1 and CDR2 (germline): SGHVS, FQNEAQ. The V segment lost 5 bases and the J segment 3 bases; nucleotides outside the gene matches: 7. The CDR3 is 15 amino acids.